This TCR beta chain is drawn from a study of identifying expanded T cells in peripheral blood. The assay was immunoSEQ multiplex PCR, and TCRdb's table has in-frame clones only and misses some. The table records 120,000 or so clones, over 65% of them present only once. Trimming stripped 5 bases from V and 1 base from J, with 13 bases between. Per the germline V gene, CDR1 is SGHVS and CDR2 is FNYEAQ. CDR3 length equals 15 residues. The chain is built from TRBV7-6 and TRBJ2-3; tentatively, D is TRBD1 or TRBD2 (6 bases each). Sequencing was carried out using blood. The clonotype comes from a person between 18 and 75 years old in good health. CDR3 DNA sequence: TGTGCCAGCAGCCCCAGGAGGGGGGGCACAGATACGCAGTATTTT. This codes for CASSPRRGGTDTQYF.